This T cell receptor beta chain is drawn from a study of cytomegalovirus exposure and HLA in healthy donors. PCR amplification relied on 60 Vbeta primers (plus 13 Jbeta primers). Method: immunoSEQ multiplex PCR; TCRdb's copy keeps in-frame clones and lacks some. The sample holds nearly 110,000 clones; 82% are singletons and the top ten take roughly 2.7%. A word on this clone: The antigen remains undetermined.

Regarding the study as a whole: Most TCR sequences showed up rarely, but some public TCRs showed up in many donors. What was likely a sequencing artifact was a cluster of highly shared sequence variants. Researchers catalogued 164 TCR beta chains as cytomegalovirus-associated.

This TCR came from a young man in good health and CMV-seropositive. What was sequenced was PBMCs.

CDR3 residues: CASGPGTGQNYGYTF. The DNA of the CDR3 is TGTGCTAGTGGTCCGGGGACAGGGCAAAACTATGGCTACACCTTC. This chain uses TRBV12-5 with TRBJ1-2; the match to TRBD1 covers 9 bases. The CDR3 runs to 15 residues. The germline V gene encodes CDR1 LGHNT and CDR2 FRNRAP. The junction had 6 bases not matched to a gene; V was cut back by 5 bases and J by 2 bases.